Included here is one TCR beta chain sequence, with context. Its antigen remains unidentified. The entry originates in a study of OX40 agonist ivuxolimab in advanced cancers. The protocol was immunoSEQ multiplex PCR, while the TCRdb copy is restricted to in-frame clones and leaves out a portion. The sample includes tens of thousands of clones, roughly 80% of them seen just once. The CDR3 has 16 amino acids. Per germline, CDR1 MDHEN and CDR2 SYDVKM. Study outcomes and limitations: Determination of antigen specificity was not performed for the expanded peripheral T cells.

Material: CD4+ or CD8+ T cells sorted from blood, obtained in a trial of the OX40 agonist ivuxolimab. The chain uses TRBV28 and TRBJ2-5, with D possibly matching TRBD1 (5 bases). Near its end, the DNA agrees better with TRBJ2-7, so the J call may be wrong. This clonotype was obtained from an adult with an advanced solid tumor such as melanoma, head and neck, liver or kidney cancer. CDR3 nucleotide sequence: TGTGCCAGCAGAGCTTTGGGGCAGCGCAACTCCTACGAGCAGTACTTC. This encodes CASRALGQRNSYEQYF.